The 25 T cell receptor beta chains given below trace back to one sample, sequenced in a study of response to subunit inactivated influenza vaccine (dated by TCRdb to 2017 to 2018). The library was generated by RT-PCR. Sequencer: Illumina HiSeq 2500. In TCRdb, the public reads were trimmed at Q25 with fastp and aligned with MiXCR, with productive beta chains retained. Every entry covers one CDR3 protein and lists the most common genes and DNA from its rows. The sample table records 540,000 or so distinct CDR3 sequences; 10% to 15% of these occur just once. The ten largest clonotypes hold around 12% of the sample. The time point label here, explained by the study, means: around 45 days after influenza vaccine administration. The sample consisted of PBMCs from blood, taken 35 to 45 days after vaccination. These receptors all stem from a man between 45 and 60 years old who received an inactivated influenza vaccine. Donor details come from another sample of the same person, matched by shared clones.

Ten or more counts support this clonotype. This chain uses TRBV11-2 with TRBJ2-1; 12 positions agree with TRBD2. CDR3 size: 17 residues. From germline, CDR1 is SGHAT and CDR2 FQNNGV. V gave up 1 base and J gave up 7 bases; unmatched junction bases: 8. CDR3 bases: TGTGCCAGCAGCTTAGTGGTACTAGCGGGAGGATTAAATGAGCAGTTCTTC. Its protein product is CASSLVVLAGGLNEQFF.

This clonotype has just a few counts. The chain joins TRBV12-3 or TRBV12-4 to TRBJ1-1, with D possibly TRBD1 on 5 matching bases. Deletions cut 3 bases from V and 9 bases from J, with 17 bases between. CDR3 size: 14 residues. Here the CDR3 reads CASSFRSGGGKAFF. As DNA, the CDR3 is TGTGCCAGCAGTTTCAGATCGGGTGGGGGGAAAGCTTTCTTT.

The chain couples TRBV6-5 to TRBJ2-1; 11 bases agree with TRBD2. Per the germline V gene, CDR1 is MNHEY and CDR2 is SVGAGI. This CDR3 has 18 amino acids. V lost 2 bases and J lost 5; bases outside the gene matches: 11. The CDR3 loop reads CASSYSPSGRILNNEQFF. The CDR3 DNA reads TGTGCCAGCAGTTACAGCCCTAGCGGGAGGATACTGAACAATGAGCAGTTCTTC.

This clonotype occurred a few times. V and J are TRBV7-8 and TRBJ2-3; D ambiguous. V shed 0 bases and J shed 0 bases, with 4 bases lying between them. This CDR3 comprises 14 residues. Germline V gene data show CDR1 as SGHVS and CDR2 as FQNEAQ. The CDR3 DNA follows: TGTGCCAGCAGCTTAGCGACCAGCACAGATACGCAGTATTTT. Translation gives CASSLATSTDTQYF.

This clonotype occurred many times. The V gene is TRBV12-3 or TRBV12-4, the J gene TRBJ2-1, with D perhaps matching TRBD2 (6 bases). The CDR3 runs to 14 residues. The V and J ends lost 8 bases and 3 bases respectively, with 14 bases between them. The CDR3 sequence: CASGGLAFYNEQFF. In nucleotides, the CDR3 is TGTGCCAGCGGGGGTCTAGCGTTCTACAATGAGCAGTTCTTC.

The sample holds a few counts of this clonotype. This chain links TRBV2 with TRBJ1-2; D not certain. Trimming stripped 6 bases from V and 4 bases from J, with 15 bases between. CDR3 length equals 14 residues. The V gene's germline CDR1 is SNHLY and CDR2 FYNNEI. The CDR3 DNA is TGTGCCAGCAGGTACCAAGGGCGGACCTATGGCTACACCTTC. Amino acid sequence: CASRYQGRTYGYTF.

In its sample, this clonotype was seen a few times. This chain joins TRBV5-5 and TRBJ2-1, with TRBD2 as a possible D gene (6 bases). Germline CDR1 reads SGHKS; CDR2 reads YYEKEE (reference sequence). This CDR3 has 14 amino acids. V was cut by 2 bases and J by 2 bases, with 8 bases left in between. CDR3 nucleotides: TGTGCCAGCAGCTTCAAGCGGGCCTACAATGAGCAGTTCTTC. Protein sequence: CASSFKRAYNEQFF. Full variable domain (missing parts from reference TRBV5-5 and TRBJ2-1): DAGVTQSPTHLIKTRGQQVTLRCSPISGHKSVSWYQQVLGQGPQFIFQYYEKEERGRGNFPDRFSARQFPNYSSELNVNALLLGDSALYLCASSFKRAYNEQFFGPGTRLTVL.

V gene TRBV12-3 or TRBV12-4 combines with J gene TRBJ1-4; D unclear. The CDR3 has 13 amino acids. Trimming pared 2 bases from V and 7 bases from J, leaving 8 bases between. The CDR3 protein is CASSLSWFEKLFF. The CDR3 DNA reads as TGTGCCAGCAGTTTATCATGGTTTGAAAAACTGTTTTTT.

The chain has TRBV6-5 and TRBJ1-1; D gene unclear. Trimming took off 0 bases at V and 4 bases at J, with 9 bases between the two ends. Germline V gene data show CDR1 as MNHEY and CDR2 as SVGAGI. This CDR3 has 14 residues. The CDR3 spells CASSYSRSTTEAFF. CDR3 nucleotide sequence: TGTGCCAGCAGTTACTCGAGGTCAACCACTGAAGCTTTCTTT.

The chain recombines TRBV7-9 with TRBJ2-1; 8 bases are shared with TRBD2. Germline CDR1 and CDR2: SEHNR and FQNEAQ (reference sequence). V lost 0 bases, J lost 3 bases, and 1 base stayed unmatched. The CDR3 covers 15 residues. The CDR3 DNA reads as TGTGCCAGCAGCTTAGCAGCGGGAGTCTACAATGAGCAGTTCTTC. Protein product: CASSLAAGVYNEQFF.

In its sample, this clonotype was seen a few times. This rearrangement joins TRBV20-1 to TRBJ2-2; D is perhaps TRBD2 (5 bases). Germline V gene lookup returns CDR1 DFQATT and CDR2 SNEGSKA (reference sequence). The CDR3 runs 16 residues. V was shortened by 1 base and J by 6 bases, with 18 bases between the two germline ends. The CDR3 sequence is CSARGPQKRGSGELFF. The CDR3 DNA reads TGCAGTGCTAGAGGCCCCCAGAAAAGAGGGTCCGGGGAGCTGTTTTTT.

This sequence joins TRBV7-2 and TRBJ2-7; D possibly corresponds to TRBD2 (5 bases). Germline CDR1 SGHTA, CDR2 FQGNSA. The CDR3 covers 15 residues. V gave up 1 base and J gave up 4 bases, with 14 bases separating them. The CDR3 region is CASSLVSVGAYEQYF. The DNA for the CDR3 is TGTGCCAGCAGCTTAGTCTCGGTGGGAGCGTACGAGCAGTACTTC.

The chain recombines TRBV24-1 with TRBJ1-1; the D gene is possibly TRBD1 (5 bases). The CDR3 has 17 amino acids. Germline CDR1 is KGHDR and CDR2 is SFDVKD. V was clipped by 1 base and J by 11 bases, with 25 bases between them. CDR3 nucleotide sequence: TGTGCCACCAGTGATTTTCGCGGTGGTGGGGCAAAAGAGGTGGCTTTCTTT. Translation gives CATSDFRGGGAKEVAFF.

CDR3 nucleotides: TGTGCCAGCAGCGACCGACAGGGTTCTGGGGCCAACGTCCTGACTTTC. Its protein product is CASSDRQGSGANVLTF. The rearrangement links TRBV9 to TRBJ2-6; 7 bases map to TRBD1. From germline, CDR1 is SGDLS and CDR2 YYNGEE. The CDR3 is 16 residues long. The V gene end was trimmed by 3 bases and the J gene end by 1 base; junction bases not matched to a gene: 4.

The table lists this clonotype with a few counts. The rearrangement joins TRBV11-3 to TRBJ2-1; the D gene is possibly TRBD1 (6 bases). Deletions cut 5 bases from V and 0 bases from J, with 8 bases between. The CDR3 is 14 amino acids. Germline V lookup: CDR1 SGHNT, CDR2 YENEEA. The CDR3 DNA is TGTGCCAGCAGCCCGGACAGCTCCTACAATGAGCAGTTCTTC. Translating gives CASSPDSSYNEQFF.

V is TRBV28 and J is TRBJ2-3; TRBD2 matches 7 bases. V lost 6 bases and J lost 0; bases outside the gene matches: 6. The CDR3 is 15 residues long. CDR1 and CDR2 from the germline V gene are MDHEN and SYDVKM. CDR3 in amino acids: CASRGGDLSTDTQYF. CDR3 sequence (DNA): TGTGCCAGCAGGGGGGGGGACCTTAGCACAGATACGCAGTATTTT.

This clonotype came up a few times. The rearrangement links TRBV4-2 to TRBJ1-1; weak D call: TRBD1 (5 bases). V was trimmed by 1 base and J by 6 bases, leaving 15 bases between them. The germline V gene has CDR1 LGHNA and CDR2 YNFKEQ. CDR3 length: 15 amino acids. Here the CDR3 reads CASSQVLGDGPEAFF. In DNA, the CDR3 is TGTGCCAGCAGCCAAGTTCTGGGGGATGGGCCTGAAGCTTTCTTT.

In this sample, this clonotype turned up many times. Here the CDR3 DNA reads TGCGCCAGCAGCTTGGGCGGGGGGGACTACAATGAGCAGTTCTTC. Translation gives CASSLGGGDYNEQFF. V usage is TRBV5-1 and J usage is TRBJ2-1; 9 bases are shared with TRBD2. The CDR3 totals 15 residues. J lost 3 bases, V lost 0 bases, and 1 base had no gene match. Germline-derived CDR1 and CDR2 are SGHRS and YFSETQ.

In regard to this clonotype: A single base separates this from a much larger clone, so it may be a read error. The chain uses TRBV5-1 and TRBJ1-5; D is perhaps TRBD1 (6 bases). Between the trimmed V and J ends, which lost 4 bases and 4 bases, there was a span of 15 bases. Germline CDR1 reads SGHRS; CDR2 reads YFSETQ. The CDR3 runs 15 residues. CDR3 in amino acids: CASSAILGHNQPQHF. CDR3 DNA: TGCGCCAGCAGCGCGATTCTGGGACATAATCAGCCCCAGCATTTT.

The rearrangement links TRBV30 to TRBJ2-3; 9 nucleotides match TRBD1. The CDR3 is made up of 14 amino acids. Germline V gives CDR1 GTSNPN, CDR2 SVGIG (reference sequence). J lost 1 base, V lost 3 bases, and 2 bases had no gene match. The CDR3 protein is CAWRRTGGTDTQYF. The CDR3, as DNA: TGTGCCTGGAGAAGGACAGGGGGCACAGATACGCAGTATTTT. Together with reference TRBV30 and TRBJ2-3, the CDR3 gives the full variable domain: SQTIHQWPATLVQPVGSPLSLECTVEGTSNPNLYWYRQAAGRGLQLLFYSVGIGQISSEVPQNLSASRPQDRQFILSSKKLLLSDSGFYLCAWRRTGGTDTQYFGPGTRLTVL.

This clonotype was counted only a few times. The chain links TRBV29-1 to TRBJ2-5, with 10 positions matching TRBD1. The CDR3 spans 13 residues. V was clipped by 6 bases and J by 3 bases; unmatched bases: 4. The germline V gene encodes CDR1 SQVTM and CDR2 ANQGSEA. The DNA of the CDR3 is TGCAGCGTAGGGGGGACAGGGGAAGAGACCCAGTACTTC. It translates to CSVGGTGEETQYF.

The DNA for the CDR3 is TGTGCCAGCAGTTACGACCGGGTCTACCGCTACGAGCAGTACTTC. Translating gives CASSYDRVYRYEQYF. The genes are TRBV6-2 or TRBV6-3 and TRBJ2-7; D call uncertain. The CDR3 length is 15 residues. In germline, CDR1 is MNHEY, CDR2 SVGEGT. With 2 bases removed from V and 3 bases from J, the gap between germline ends came to 14 bases.

This clonotype was seen more than once but under ten times. V is TRBV6-2 or TRBV6-3 and J is TRBJ1-5; unclear D gene. This CDR3 contains 13 residues. Germline CDR1 reads MNHEY; CDR2 reads SVGEGT. V was pared by 6 bases and J by 4 bases, with 10 bases between. CDR3 nucleotide sequence: TGTGCCAGCAGGGACTCGCTAAATCAGCCCCAGCATTTT. Translation: CASRDSLNQPQHF.

This clonotype was counted at least ten times. This chain joins TRBV4-2 and TRBJ1-2, with D uncertain. Trimming took off 0 bases at V and 4 bases at J, with 6 bases between the two ends. The CDR3 is 13 residues long. Germline V CDR1 and CDR2: LGHNA, YNFKEQ. CDR3 region: CASSQEGGYGYTF. The CDR3 DNA reads as TGTGCCAGCAGCCAAGAAGGAGGCTATGGCTACACCTTC.

This clonotype was picked up many times. The chain joins TRBV6-2 or TRBV6-3 to TRBJ2-5, with a weak D call TRBD1 (6 bases). The CDR3 consists of 14 residues. Trimming took off 1 base at V and 2 bases at J, with 8 bases between the two ends. In germline, CDR1 is MNHEY, CDR2 SVGEGT. The CDR3 here is CASSYWTDQETQYF. In nucleotides, the CDR3 is TGTGCCAGCAGTTACTGGACAGATCAAGAGACCCAGTACTTC.